The source of this T cell receptor (beta chain) is a study of human T cells and chemical hapten exposure. The V gene end was trimmed by 8 bases and the J gene end by 2 bases; junction bases not matched to a gene: 9. The CDR3 runs to 14 residues. The germline gives CDR1 SQVTM, CDR2 ANQGSEA. Time point given: patch test 2, 6 weeks after DPC sensitization. Treatment reported: therapeutic diphenylcyclopropenone sensitization with weekly scalp DPC. The total RNA was obtained from whole blood that was not fractionated. This clonotype was observed at least ten times. TCRdb processed the RACE reads anew with MiXCR; each CDR3 protein has one entry. The repertoire includes some 350,000 distinct CDR3 sequences, just under 6.5% of them detected once, and more than 5.5% sits in the top ten.

The receptor was isolated from a woman aged 18-29 years with alopecia areata. Some clones in this sample may be carry-over from other donors' samples. The chain combines TRBV29-1 with TRBJ1-2; 9 bases agree with TRBD1. The sequences come from whole blood, collected in connection with sensitization to the hapten diphenylcyclopropenone (DPC). The CDR3 DNA sequence: TGCAGCTTCTCCCCCGGGACAGGGAACTATGGCTACACCTTC. It specifies CSFSPGTGNYGYTF. Combining the CDR3 with reference TRBV29-1 and TRBJ1-2 gives the whole variable domain SAVISQKPSRDICQRGTSLTIQCQVDSQVTMMFWYRQQPGQSLTLIATANQGSEATYESGFVIDKFPISRPNLTFSTLTVSNMSPEDSSIYLCSFSPGTGNYGYTFGSGTRLTVV.